Reported below is one T cell receptor beta chain. The sample comes from a study of shared clonotypes between healthy human individuals. This CDR3 has 15 amino acids. Trimming removed 4 bases at V and 3 bases at J, with 15 bases between. Germline-derived CDR1 and CDR2 are GTSNPN and SVGIG (reference sequence). Using immunoSEQ multiplex PCR, the repertoire was profiled, and TCRdb retains in-frame clones only, with some absent. The repertoire holds a few hundred thousand clones, around 87% seen once, with roughly 15% in the top ten. The sample was memory CD8+ T cells sorted from blood. Subset specified: CD45RO+ cells pooled with CCR7-negative TemRA cells. The receptor was isolated from a man between 18 and 35 years old in good health. The V and J genes are TRBV30 and TRBJ2-2; D might be TRBD1 or TRBD2, each matching 6 bases. The CDR3 sequence: CAWTFSGAHTGELFF. The DNA for the CDR3 is TGTGCCTGGACTTTCTCGGGGGCACACACCGGGGAGCTGTTTTTT.